What follows are 32 T cell receptor beta chains derived from one specimen sequenced in a study of regulatory T cells in long-lasting Graves disease. As to time point: newly diagnosed GD, antithyroid drugs for less than 3 months. PBMCs provided the RNA from which the TCR library was made. Assembly of TCR beta libraries relied on iRepertoire HTBI primers together with Arm-PCR of CDR3 regions. TCRdb reanalysed the multiplex PCR reads using MiXCR and keeps one entry per CDR3 protein. The sample carries under 500,000 distinct CDR3 sequences, around 17% recorded once. Another study also made use of these data, one on T cells in Graves' hyperthyroidism and ophthalmopathy.

The sequenced sample was peripheral blood mononuclear cells (PBMCs), obtained at new diagnosis, from a patient treated with antithyroid drugs. These receptors came from a woman aged 25 to 45 with Graves disease.

The gene calls are TRBV3-1 and TRBJ2-5; 7 bases are a match to TRBD2. V shed 1 base, J shed 5 bases, and the junction held 16 bases outside the gene matches. Germline values: CDR1 LGHDT, CDR2 YNNKEL (reference sequence). The CDR3 loop spans 18 amino acids. CDR3 sequence reads: CASSQVGGVGGRGETQYF. The DNA for the CDR3 is TGTGCCAGCAGCCAAGTCGGCGGGGTGGGCGGGAGAGGTGAGACCCAGTACTTC.

The sample holds many counts of this clonotype. The chain carries TRBV5-4 and TRBJ1-4; D is undetermined. CDR3 length: 15 amino acids. V gave up 4 bases and J gave up 5 bases, with 15 bases separating them. The germline gives CDR1 SGHNT, CDR2 YYREEE (reference sequence). CDR3 nucleotide sequence: TGTGCCAGCAGCCTTACTGGACGGAGGAATGAAAAACTGTTTTTT. Translation gives CASSLTGRRNEKLFF.

This clonotype turned up a few times. The genes are TRBV28 and TRBJ2-3; no clear D. The germline V gene has CDR1 MDHEN and CDR2 SYDVKM. Trimming took 6 bases from V and 3 from J, leaving 4 bases between them. This CDR3 comprises 11 residues. The CDR3 here is CASRETDTQYF. In DNA, the CDR3 is TGTGCCAGCAGAGAAACAGATACGCAGTATTTT.

This clonotype was seen a few times. The CDR3 carries no conserved terminal phenylalanine or tryptophan, so it likely arises from a read error. The gene calls are TRBV7-9 and TRBJ2-2, with D unresolved. The germline V gene has CDR1 SEHNR and CDR2 FQNEAQ (reference sequence). V was shortened by 3 bases and J by 3 bases, with 5 bases between the two germline ends. This CDR3 spans 13 amino acids. The CDR3 region has the DNA TGTGCCAGCAGCTTCAGATACACCGGGGAGCTGTTTGTT. It is translated as CASSFRYTGELFV.

This clonotype appeared many times. The chain has TRBV3-1 and TRBJ2-3; the match to TRBD2 covers 10 bases. Per the germline V gene, CDR1 is LGHDT and CDR2 is YNNKEL (reference sequence). This CDR3 comprises 16 residues. With 2 bases clipped from V and 2 bases from J, the junction kept 4 bases outside the gene matches. The CDR3, as DNA: TGTGCCAGCAGCCAAAATCTAGCGGGAGACACAGATACGCAGTATTTT. Translating it yields CASSQNLAGDTDTQYF.

This clonotype was counted many times. The rearrangement joins TRBV2 to TRBJ2-7, with TRBD1 identical over 9 bases. This CDR3 spans 13 amino acids. V lost 9 bases to trimming and J lost 2 bases; unmatched junction nucleotides: 5. Germline V lookup: CDR1 SNHLY, CDR2 FYNNEI. DNA of the CDR3: TGTGCCAGTCGAGGGACAGGGACCTACGAGCAGTACTTC. Its protein product is CASRGTGTYEQYF.

DNA of the CDR3: TGCGCCAGCAGCTACCCTTACAGGGGAACTAATGAAAAACTGTTTTTT. It is translated as CASSYPYRGTNEKLFF. This chain uses TRBV4-1 with TRBJ1-4; TRBD1 matches 7 bases. Germline loops: CDR1 MGHRA, CDR2 YSYEKL. This CDR3 contains 16 residues. The V and J ends lost 5 bases and 1 base, in that order; junction bases with no gene match: 7.

For this clonotype: A read error is likely here: a far larger clone is one base away. This chain uses TRBV13 with TRBJ2-5; D possibly matches TRBD1 or TRBD2 (5 bases each). The DNA end favors TRBJ2-1, so the J call may be wrong. The germline V gene has CDR1 PRHDT and CDR2 FYEKMQ (reference sequence). CDR3 size: 14 residues. CDR3 DNA sequence: TGTGCCAGTCAAACCGGGACGGGCCAAGAGACCCAGTTCTTC. Its protein is CASQTGTGQETQFF.

This clonotype was found many times. The J gene is TRBJ1-1, the V gene TRBV6-1; 8 positions agree with TRBD1. CDR1 MNHNS and CDR2 SASEGT come from the germline V gene. J was trimmed by 11 bases and V by 3 bases; bases with no gene match: 5. This CDR3 has 12 amino acids. CDR3 sequence: CASSDRGLRAFF. The CDR3 coding sequence is TGTGCCAGCAGTGACAGGGGGCTAAGGGCTTTCTTT.

This clonotype came up many times. The chain employs TRBV27 and TRBJ2-7, with D possibly matching TRBD2 (6 bases). The CDR3 spans 11 residues. V lost 5 bases, J lost 6 bases, and 8 bases lay in between. CDR1 is MNHEY, CDR2 SMNVEV, per germline (reference sequence). The CDR3, as DNA: TGTGCCAGCAGTGGAGGGGTCGAGCAGTACTTC. This encodes CASSGGVEQYF.

This clonotype has at least ten counts. The chain has TRBV6-1 and TRBJ2-1; 12 bases align to TRBD2. The J segment lost 7 bases and the V segment lost 6 bases, leaving 10 bases of the junction unmatched. CDR1 and CDR2 from the germline V gene are MNHNS and SASEGT. The CDR3 extends over 16 amino acids. The CDR3 DNA reads TGTGCCAGCAGCCCCACCACTAGCGGGAGGTTGAATGAGCAGTTCTTC. It yields the protein CASSPTTSGRLNEQFF.

This clonotype was observed a handful of times. The chain recombines TRBV10-3 with TRBJ2-3; D may be TRBD1 (7 bases). V was shortened by 10 bases and J by 0 bases, with 11 bases between the two germline ends. Germline CDR1 is ENHRY and CDR2 is SYGVKD. CDR3 length equals 13 residues. The CDR3 DNA reads TGTGCCACGCGGGACAGTAGCACAGATACGCAGTATTTT. Its translation: CATRDSSTDTQYF.

The table lists this clonotype with a few counts. This may be a read error: a much more frequent sequence differs by one nucleotide. This rearrangement joins TRBV7-2 to TRBJ2-7; 7 bases agree with TRBD2. CDR3 size: 15 residues. From germline, CDR1 is SGHTA and CDR2 FQGNSA. V lost 0 bases to trimming and J lost 8 bases; unmatched junction nucleotides: 10. CDR3 DNA sequence: TGTGCCAGCAGCTTAGCGACGGGAGGCTCATACAAGCAGTACTTC. Its translation: CASSLATGGSYKQYF.

This clonotype was counted at least ten times. J is TRBJ1-2 and V is TRBV4-2; D is ambiguous. V was clipped by 1 base and J by 5 bases, with 8 bases between them. The CDR3 length is 13 residues. In germline, CDR1 is LGHNA, CDR2 YNFKEQ. This CDR3 reads CASSQGPKYGYTF. In nucleotides, the CDR3 is TGTGCCAGCAGCCAAGGACCGAAGTATGGCTACACCTTC.

At least ten counts were recorded for this clonotype. The chain is built from TRBV20-1 and TRBJ2-7, with 11 bases lining up with TRBD1. V lost 7 bases and J lost 7; bases outside the gene matches: 15. CDR1 and CDR2 (germline): DFQATT, SNEGSKA (reference sequence). There are 15 residues in the CDR3. Written as DNA, the CDR3 is TGCAGTGAGTCGTCGGGTGGACAGGGGGCTGGGGAGCAGTACTTC. It is translated as CSESSGGQGAGEQYF.

This clonotype has a count of ten or more. This chain links TRBV3-1 with TRBJ2-6, with TRBD1 matching 7 bases. The CDR3 totals 18 residues. From germline, CDR1 is LGHDT and CDR2 YNNKEL (reference sequence). V shed 4 bases and J 2 bases; nucleotides not matched to a gene: 11. The CDR3, as DNA: TGTGCCAGCAGCCCGCCGGGACAGCACTTCACTGGGGCCAACGTCCTGACTTTC. Translation gives CASSPPGQHFTGANVLTF.

This clonotype was found many times. The rearrangement uses TRBV20-1 and TRBJ1-1; D remains unclear. The ends were cut back, 0 bases at V and 2 bases at J, with 13 bases in the middle. Germline assignment: CDR1 DFQATT and CDR2 SNEGSKA (reference sequence). The CDR3 runs 15 residues. CDR3 in DNA: TGCAGTGCTAGAGATGTCGACCTTGGTAACACTGAAGCTTTCTTT. This codes for CSARDVDLGNTEAFF.

This clonotype was seen a handful of times. This rearrangement joins TRBV19 to TRBJ1-5; TRBD1 agrees at 8 bases. This CDR3 has 17 amino acids. The germline V gene encodes CDR1 LNHDA and CDR2 SQIVND (reference sequence). V lost 5 bases to trimming and J lost 0 bases; unmatched junction nucleotides: 9. DNA for the CDR3: TGTGCCAGTAGTTCCCGACAGGGGCTACATAGCAATCAGCCCCAGCATTTT. Amino acid sequence: CASSSRQGLHSNQPQHF. Using reference TRBV19 and TRBJ1-5 for the parts outside the CDR3, the full variable domain is DGGITQSPKYLFRKEGQNVTLSCEQNLNHDAMYWYRQDPGQGLRLIYYSQIVNDFQKGDIAEGYSVSREKKESFPLTVTSAQKNPTAFYLCASSSRQGLHSNQPQHFGDGTRLSIL.

This clonotype was observed a few times. The rearrangement joins TRBV29-1 to TRBJ1-2, with 9 bases that match TRBD1. The CDR3 has 15 residues. J gave up 5 bases and V 0 bases, and 7 bases lay outside the gene matches. Germline V lookup: CDR1 SQVTM, CDR2 ANQGSEA. This chain's CDR3 is CSVEEHGTGYYGYTF. The CDR3 DNA sequence: TGCAGCGTTGAAGAACACGGGACAGGGTATTATGGCTACACCTTC.

Regarding this clonotype: A read error is the likely source, as a far larger clone sits one nucleotide away. J is TRBJ2-3 and V is TRBV3-1; D gene ambiguous. The assigned J gene may be wrong: the sequence end matches TRBJ2-1 better. The V gene's germline CDR1 is LGHDT and CDR2 YNNKEL (reference sequence). This CDR3 is built from 11 residues. The DNA for the CDR3 is TGTGCCAGCAGCCGCATTAACAAGCAGTTCTTC. This encodes CASSRINKQFF.

V usage is TRBV28 and J usage is TRBJ2-7; weak D call: TRBD1 (6 bases). Deletions cut 3 bases from V and 0 bases from J, with 15 bases between. Germline V gene sequence: CDR1 MDHEN, CDR2 SYDVKM. This CDR3 has 16 residues. CDR3 amino acids: CASSFPQGHSSYEQYF. The CDR3 nucleotides are TGTGCCAGCAGTTTCCCCCAGGGACATAGCTCCTACGAGCAGTACTTC.

In its sample, this clonotype was seen a few times. This rearrangement joins TRBV6-2 or TRBV6-3 to TRBJ2-7, with 11 positions matching TRBD1. CDR3 length: 17 amino acids. The germline gives CDR1 MNHEY, CDR2 SVGEGT. Trimming took 4 bases from V and 4 from J; bases not matched to a gene: 12. The CDR3 DNA reads as TGTGCCAGCAGTTCCACTTTCTCCGGGACAGGGGGGTACGAGCAGTACTTC. This sequence encodes CASSSTFSGTGGYEQYF.

As to this clonotype: This may be a read error: a much more frequent sequence differs by one nucleotide. The chain couples TRBV3-1 to TRBJ1-2, with 9 bases that match TRBD1. CDR1 is LGHDT and CDR2 is YNNKEL in the germline V gene (reference sequence). CDR3 size: 14 residues. CDR3 bases: TGTGCCGGCAGCCTCACAGGGGGCTCGGATGGCTACACCTTC. It codes for CAGSLTGGSDGYTF.

This CDR3 reads CASSGSGELFF. The CDR3 region has the DNA TGTGCCAGCAGCGGCAGCGGGGAGCTGTTTTTT. The V gene is TRBV7-9, the J gene TRBJ2-2; D remains unclear. Germline V lookup: CDR1 SEHNR, CDR2 FQNEAQ (reference sequence). The CDR3 spans 11 residues. Trimming removed 5 bases from V and 7 bases from J, with 5 bases in between.

This clonotype was picked up a small number of times. The CDR3 loop is CSVEAGRAGATQYF. The CDR3 DNA sequence: TGCAGCGTTGAGGCCGGGAGGGCCGGGGCGACCCAGTACTTC. The gene calls are TRBV29-1 and TRBJ2-5; 8 nucleotides align to TRBD2. The CDR3 runs to 14 residues. V trimming: 3 bases; J trimming: 7 bases; junction bases outside the gene matches: 10. CDR1 is SQVTM and CDR2 is ANQGSEA in the germline V gene.

The rearrangement links TRBV27 to TRBJ1-4; D is ambiguous. The CDR3 contains 14 residues. The germline V gene encodes CDR1 MNHEY and CDR2 SMNVEV (reference sequence). Trimming removed 0 bases from V and 4 bases from J, with 6 bases in between. The CDR3 DNA follows: TGTGCCAGCAGTTTATCTCCTGGTAATGAAAAACTGTTTTTT. Amino acids: CASSLSPGNEKLFF.

The chain is built from TRBV30 and TRBJ1-5; weak D call: TRBD1 (5 bases). The ends were cut back, 0 bases at V and 5 bases at J, with 8 bases in the middle. There are 13 residues in the CDR3. Germline V lookup: CDR1 GTSNPN, CDR2 SVGIG (reference sequence). CDR3 in DNA: TGTGCCTGGAGTGTAATAGGGGATCAGCCCCAGCATTTT. Translation gives CAWSVIGDQPQHF.

The rearrangement uses TRBV27 and TRBJ2-1, with 9 bases fitting TRBD1. Germline trimming cut 3 bases from V and 2 bases from J; bases unmatched to any gene: 8. Germline V lookup: CDR1 MNHEY, CDR2 SMNVEV (reference sequence). This CDR3 has 17 residues. The CDR3 sequence is CASSFPGQGMTYNEQFF. For the CDR3, the DNA is TGTGCCAGCAGTTTTCCCGGACAGGGGATGACCTACAATGAGCAGTTCTTC.

The genes are TRBV4-1 and TRBJ2-7; maybe TRBD2 (6 bases). In germline, CDR1 is MGHRA, CDR2 YSYEKL. Between the trimmed V and J ends, which lost 1 base and 4 bases, there was a span of 14 bases. The CDR3 totals 15 residues. This CDR3 reads CASSQAREKVYEQYF. The DNA of the CDR3 is TGCGCCAGCAGCCAAGCTCGGGAGAAAGTATACGAGCAGTACTTC.

This clonotype was counted at least ten times. The chain uses TRBV7-9 and TRBJ2-1; tentatively, D is TRBD1 or TRBD2 (6 bases each). The V gene lost 1 base and the J gene lost 7 bases, with 14 bases spanning the gap. Per germline, CDR1 SEHNR and CDR2 FQNEAQ (reference sequence). The CDR3 length is 15 residues. CDR3 sequence (DNA): TGTGCCAGCAGCTTAGTGGGGGGCCTAGGGAATGAGCAGTTCTTC. Amino acid sequence: CASSLVGGLGNEQFF.

V gene TRBV7-9 combines with J gene TRBJ2-7; 10 bases match TRBD2. CDR3 length: 14 amino acids. Germline-derived CDR1 and CDR2 are SEHNR and FQNEAQ (reference sequence). J was trimmed by 9 bases and V by 5 bases; bases with no gene match: 10. This chain's CDR3 is CASSRKLAGEVQYF. CDR3 DNA sequence: TGTGCCAGCAGCCGAAAGCTAGCGGGAGAGGTGCAGTACTTC.

This clonotype was observed at least ten times. The V and J genes are TRBV18 and TRBJ1-4, with D unclear. Germline lookup yields CDR1 KGHSH and CDR2 LQKENI. Trimming took 3 bases from V and 1 from J, leaving 9 bases between them. This CDR3 has 15 amino acids. The CDR3 DNA is TGTGCCAGCTCACCTTACGTGGTAACTAATGAAAAACTGTTTTTT. Protein sequence: CASSPYVVTNEKLFF.